Listed below are T cell receptor beta chains from one sample, sequenced in a study of graft-versus-host responses after intestinal transplantation. Assay: immunoSEQ multiplex PCR; the TCRdb copy retains only in-frame clones and omits some. The sample contains 71,000 or so clones, less than 95% of which appear only once. For these TCRs, the target antigens are not known. Sequenced material: unstimulated CD8+ T cells sorted from spleen or lymph node cells, taken before intestinal transplant. Every receptor here comes from a human donor who received an intestinal transplant. The CDR3 runs from the conserved cysteine through the conserved F or W. Fields, in order: J gene, D gene, V gene, CDR3 DNA, CDR3 protein. The D gene is left open where the match is weak.

j_call: TRBJ2-3
d_call: TRBD1
v_call: TRBV6-5
cdr3_nt: TGTGCCAGCAGGGGGACAGGGGGCGCATTTGATACGCAGTATTTT
cdr3_aa: CASRGTGGAFDTQYF

j_call: TRBJ1-6
d_call: TRBD1
v_call: TRBV29-1
cdr3_nt: TGCAGCGCCCGGACAGGGGTTAATTCACCCCTCCACTTT
cdr3_aa: CSARTGVNSPLHF

j_call: TRBJ2-3
d_call: .
v_call: TRBV19
cdr3_nt: TGTGCCAGTAGTATGAGCCTACTTACAGATACGCAGTATTTT
cdr3_aa: CASSMSLLTDTQYF

j_call: TRBJ2-7
d_call: .
v_call: TRBV4-1
cdr3_nt: TGCGCCAGCAGCCAAGTAACAGGGGGGGGGTACGAGCAGTACTTC
cdr3_aa: CASSQVTGGGYEQYF

j_call: TRBJ2-1
d_call: TRBD2
v_call: TRBV2
cdr3_nt: TGTGCCAGCAGAATCTCCCTGAGTCTAGCGGGGGACAATGAGCAGTTCTTC
cdr3_aa: CASRISLSLAGDNEQFF

j_call: TRBJ2-1
d_call: TRBD1
v_call: TRBV18
cdr3_nt: TGTGCCAGCTCACCCGGACAGGGTGAGGATGAGCAGTTCTTC
cdr3_aa: CASSPGQGEDEQFF

j_call: TRBJ1-2
d_call: .
v_call: TRBV15
cdr3_nt: TGTGCCACCAGCAGTGCCCTACCCCTGACAGGCCCCCACCCCTATGGCTACACCTTC
cdr3_aa: CATSSALPLTGPHPYGYTF

j_call: TRBJ1-1
d_call: .
v_call: TRBV5-4
cdr3_nt: TGTGCCAGCAGCTTGTTGGAGGGCACTGAAGCTTTCTTT
cdr3_aa: CASSLLEGTEAFF

j_call: TRBJ2-7
d_call: TRBD2
v_call: TRBV2
cdr3_nt: TGTGCCAGCACCTATGAAGCGGGGTACGAGCAGTACTTC
cdr3_aa: CASTYEAGYEQYF

j_call: TRBJ2-7
d_call: .
v_call: TRBV5-5
cdr3_nt: TGTGCCAGCAGCCTGGATCAGGGGTTCCACGAGCAGTACTTC
cdr3_aa: CASSLDQGFHEQYF

j_call: TRBJ2-5
d_call: .
v_call: TRBV11-2
cdr3_nt: TGTGCCAGCAGCTTGGGGGGGCTCGAGACCCAGTACTTC
cdr3_aa: CASSLGGLETQYF